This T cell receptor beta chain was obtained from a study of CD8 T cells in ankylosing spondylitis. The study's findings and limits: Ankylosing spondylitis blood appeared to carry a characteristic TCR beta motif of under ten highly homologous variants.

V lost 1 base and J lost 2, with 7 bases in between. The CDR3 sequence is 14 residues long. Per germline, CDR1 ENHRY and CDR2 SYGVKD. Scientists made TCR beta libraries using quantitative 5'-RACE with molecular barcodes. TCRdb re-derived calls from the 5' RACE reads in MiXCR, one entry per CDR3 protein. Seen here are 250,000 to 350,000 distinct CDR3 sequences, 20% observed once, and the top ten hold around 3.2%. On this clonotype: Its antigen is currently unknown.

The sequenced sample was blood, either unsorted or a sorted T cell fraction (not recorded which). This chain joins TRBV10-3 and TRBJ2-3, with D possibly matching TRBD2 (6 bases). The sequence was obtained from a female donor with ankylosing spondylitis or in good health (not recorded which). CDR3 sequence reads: CAISELAATDTQYF. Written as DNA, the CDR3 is TGTGCCATCAGTGAGTTAGCGGCCACAGATACGCAGTATTTT.